The 28 T cell receptor beta chains listed next were all sequenced from one sample in a study of blood T cell repertoires in COVID-19. Sequencing was performed with immunoSEQ multiplex PCR; in TCRdb, only in-frame clones are kept and a portion is missing. The data show 30,000 to 35,000 clones, 91% seen once. The sample consisted of peripheral blood. These receptors all come from a human donor with active COVID-19. The donor label of this sample is uncertain.

The chain links TRBV7-2 to TRBJ1-3, with a tentative D call TRBD1 (5 bases). The germline gives CDR1 SGHTA, CDR2 FQGNSA. The V end lost 6 bases, the J end lost 4 bases, and 13 bases lay between the germline ends. This CDR3 has 14 residues. The CDR3 protein is CASSLTRGGNTIYF. The DNA of the CDR3 is TGTGCCAGCAGTCTAACCCGGGGGGGAAACACCATATATTTT.

The rearrangement uses TRBV29-1 and TRBJ2-7; 8 bases match TRBD2. J lost 7 bases, V lost 5 bases, and 7 bases had no gene match. Germline assignment: CDR1 SQVTM and CDR2 ANQGSEA. The CDR3 totals 12 residues. This CDR3 reads CSVYAGGGEQYF. The DNA of the CDR3 is TGCAGCGTTTACGCGGGGGGAGGGGAGCAGTACTTC.

V usage is TRBV19 and J usage is TRBJ1-5; TRBD1 aligns across 12 bases. The CDR3 covers 15 residues. After removal of 4 bases from V and 7 bases from J, the junction contained 5 bases not matched to a gene. Germline CDR1 reads LNHDA; CDR2 reads SQIVND (reference sequence). The CDR3 reads CASSTGTGGGQPQHF. The CDR3 DNA reads TGTGCCAGTAGTACCGGGACAGGGGGCGGGCAGCCCCAGCATTTT.

The chain recombines TRBV4-3 with TRBJ2-7; D is possibly TRBD2 (6 bases). CDR3 length: 15 amino acids. In germline, CDR1 is LGHNA, CDR2 YSLEER. V lost 4 bases and J 7 bases, leaving 20 bases between the germline ends. DNA for the CDR3: TGCGCCAGCAGCCCCCTTGGCGGGGCCCCTTTGGAGCAGTACTTC. Translated: CASSPLGGAPLEQYF.

This chain uses TRBV11-2 with TRBJ2-7; TRBD1 is a possible D gene (6 bases). V dropped 3 bases and J dropped 0 bases, with 15 bases sitting between them. Germline V gene lookup returns CDR1 SGHAT and CDR2 FQNNGV. This CDR3 has 16 amino acids. This CDR3 is CASSLWSGANSYEQYF. Written as DNA, the CDR3 is TGTGCCAGCAGCTTGTGGTCAGGGGCCAACTCCTACGAGCAGTACTTC.

This chain connects TRBV6-5 to TRBJ2-7; 8 nucleotides line up with TRBD2. CDR1 MNHEY and CDR2 SVGAGI come from the germline V gene. The CDR3 sequence is 14 residues long. V was clipped by 6 bases and J by 3 bases; unmatched bases: 7. The CDR3 DNA follows: TGTGCCAGCAGCCCGGGGGGGCCTGTCTACGAGCAGTACTTC. Its translation is CASSPGGPVYEQYF.

This chain uses TRBV24-1 with TRBJ1-2; 8 nucleotides match TRBD1. Germline loops: CDR1 KGHDR, CDR2 SFDVKD. The ends lost 4 bases at V and 7 bases at J; junction bases unmatched: 7. The length of the CDR3 is 14 residues. The CDR3 nucleotides read TGTGCCACCAGTGACACCGGGACAGGATTTGGCTACACCTTC. Protein product: CATSDTGTGFGYTF.

V is TRBV27 and J is TRBJ2-7, with 8 bases lining up with TRBD2. The CDR3 spans 13 residues. V lost 5 bases and J lost 4; bases outside the gene matches: 4. Germline CDR1 MNHEY, CDR2 SMNVEV (reference sequence). The DNA for the CDR3 is TGTGCCAGCAGTCCGGGGACTAGTTACGAGCAGTACTTC. Translation: CASSPGTSYEQYF.

The rearrangement links TRBV7-3 to TRBJ2-3, with TRBD2 matching over 8 bases. The CDR3 is 15 amino acids. Germline V gives CDR1 SGHTA, CDR2 FQGTGA. V was pared by 5 bases and J by 3 bases, with 7 bases of the junction left unmatched. CDR3 residues: CASSPGGAVTDTQYF. The CDR3 DNA reads as TGTGCCAGCAGCCCCGGGGGGGCCGTTACAGATACGCAGTATTTT. Complete variable domain (other parts from reference TRBV7-3 and TRBJ2-3): GAGVSQTPSNKVTEKGKYVELRCDPISGHTALYWYRQSLGQGPEFLIYFQGTGAADDSGLPNDRFFAVRPEGSVSTLKIQRTERGDSAVYLCASSPGGAVTDTQYFGPGTRLTVL.

This clone was seen a few times. The genes are TRBV6-5 and TRBJ2-7, with a weak D call TRBD2 (5 bases). The CDR3 consists of 13 residues. Trimming left V 6 bases short and J 2 bases short, with 11 bases between. Germline loops: CDR1 MNHEY, CDR2 SVGAGI. CDR3 nucleotide sequence: TGTGCCAGCAGCTTCGACGGGACCTACGAGCAGTACTTC. As protein: CASSFDGTYEQYF.

The chain is built from TRBV5-6 and TRBJ1-2; D is ambiguous. This CDR3 is built from 15 residues. The ends were cut back, 0 bases at V and 0 bases at J, with 9 bases in the middle. From germline, CDR1 is SGHDT and CDR2 YYEEEE. The CDR3 sequence: CASSLAPDTNYGYTF. CDR3 in DNA: TGTGCCAGCAGCTTGGCACCAGACACTAACTATGGCTACACCTTC.

The genes are TRBV7-3 and TRBJ2-7, with 11 bases lining up with TRBD2. CDR1 is SGHTA, CDR2 FQGTGA, per germline. After removal of 5 bases from V and 3 bases from J, the junction contained 6 bases not matched to a gene. This CDR3 contains 15 residues. The CDR3 reads CASSPIAGGLYEQYF. Written as DNA, the CDR3 is TGTGCCAGCAGCCCAATAGCGGGGGGGCTCTACGAGCAGTACTTC.

This rearrangement joins TRBV2 to TRBJ2-3, with 8 positions matching TRBD2. This CDR3 comprises 15 residues. Germline V gives CDR1 SNHLY, CDR2 FYNNEI. The V segment lost 3 bases and the J segment 6 bases; nucleotides outside the gene matches: 8. The CDR3 spells CASSEDGGAADTQYF. CDR3 nucleotides: TGTGCCAGCAGTGAGGACGGGGGGGCCGCGGATACGCAGTATTTT.

DNA of the CDR3: TGTGCCAGCAGTTACTCGGGTGCAGGGGAGGGTGGCTACACCTTC. This codes for CASSYSGAGEGGYTF. V gene TRBV6-6 combines with J gene TRBJ1-2; D perhaps matches TRBD1 (6 bases). Germline V lookup: CDR1 MNHNY, CDR2 SVGAGI (reference sequence). The V gene lost 0 bases and the J gene lost 7 bases, with 15 bases spanning the gap. CDR3 length: 15 amino acids.

The chain employs TRBV5-4 and TRBJ1-3; 7 nucleotides agree with TRBD1. CDR3 length: 16 amino acids. Germline-derived CDR1 and CDR2 are SGHNT and YYREEE (reference sequence). The junction had 6 bases not matched to a gene; V was cut back by 3 bases and J by 0 bases. The CDR3 DNA sequence: TGTGCCAGCAGCTCGGGACAGACAAGCTCTGGAAACACCATATATTTT. It translates to CASSSGQTSSGNTIYF.

The rearrangement links TRBV19 to TRBJ2-1; possibly TRBD1 for D (6 bases). CDR3 length equals 11 residues. The germline CDR1 and CDR2 sequences are LNHDA and SQIVND (reference sequence). The ends were cut back, 7 bases at V and 10 bases at J, with 11 bases in the middle. CDR3 nucleotide sequence: TGTGCCAGTACCTATGGGACAGAGCAGTTCTTC. It specifies CASTYGTEQFF.

The chain has TRBV27 and TRBJ2-7; the match to TRBD1 covers 9 bases. Per germline, CDR1 MNHEY and CDR2 SMNVEV (reference sequence). The CDR3 is 14 amino acids. The V and J ends lost 5 bases and 5 bases, in that order; junction bases with no gene match: 7. The CDR3 region is CASSRGTGLHEQYF. Written as DNA, the CDR3 is TGTGCCAGCAGTAGGGGGACAGGGCTTCACGAGCAGTACTTC.

The V and J genes are TRBV7-9 and TRBJ2-3; possibly TRBD2 for D (5 bases). The germline V and J ends were trimmed by 5 bases and 4 bases, with 19 bases remaining between them. CDR3 length: 16 residues. Germline V gene data show CDR1 as SEHNR and CDR2 as FQNEAQ (reference sequence). DNA for the CDR3: TGTGCCAGCAGCGCCCCTAGCAGCCGGAGCGCAGATACGCAGTATTTT. Protein sequence: CASSAPSSRSADTQYF. Looking up the rest from reference TRBV7-9 and TRBJ2-3 gives the full variable domain: DTGVSQNPRHKITKRGQNVTFRCDPISEHNRLYWYRQTLGQGPEFLTYFQNEAQLEKSRLLSDRFSAERPKGSFSTLEIQRTEQGDSAMYLCASSAPSSRSADTQYFGPGTRLTVL.

V usage is TRBV27 and J usage is TRBJ1-1; 11 bases map to TRBD1. The CDR3 runs 14 residues. V lost 5 bases and J lost 14; bases outside the gene matches: 13. CDR1 is MNHEY, CDR2 SMNVEV, per germline (reference sequence). CDR3 nucleotides: TGTGCCAGCAGTCCCCGGGACAGGGGGGCGCCGGGCTTCTTT. Translation gives CASSPRDRGAPGFF.

V and J are TRBV5-4 and TRBJ1-1, with 12 bases aligning to TRBD1. Per germline, CDR1 SGHNT and CDR2 YYREEE (reference sequence). The V and J ends lost 4 bases and 0 bases, in that order; junction bases with no gene match: 4. This CDR3 is 16 amino acids long. CDR3 sequence reads: CASSPGTGGVNTEAFF. The DNA of the CDR3 is TGTGCCAGCAGCCCCGGGACAGGGGGCGTGAACACTGAAGCTTTCTTT.

The V gene is TRBV29-1, the J gene TRBJ2-1; 8 bases map to TRBD2. V was pared by 6 bases and J by 4 bases, with 2 bases of the junction left unmatched. Germline loops: CDR1 SQVTM, CDR2 ANQGSEA. CDR3 size: 12 residues. The CDR3 here is CSVTSGYNEQFF. CDR3 nucleotide sequence: TGCAGCGTAACTAGCGGATACAATGAGCAGTTCTTC.

This clone was seen a single time. The chain has TRBV15 and TRBJ2-1; TRBD2 might be the D (6 bases). The V gene lost 0 bases and the J gene lost 10 bases, with 13 bases spanning the gap. This CDR3 contains 14 residues. Germline V gene sequence: CDR1 LNHNV, CDR2 YYDKDF (reference sequence). The CDR3 protein is CATSRDLWGVEQFF. In nucleotides, the CDR3 is TGTGCCACCAGCAGAGATCTATGGGGGGTCGAGCAGTTCTTC.

V is TRBV11-2 and J is TRBJ1-2, with D possibly matching TRBD1 (6 bases). CDR1 is SGHAT and CDR2 is FQNNGV in the germline V gene. Trimming removed 7 bases at V and 1 base at J, with 16 bases between. CDR3 length: 15 amino acids. The CDR3 DNA reads TGTGCCAGCAACTCACCGGGACAACTTAACTATGGCTACACCTTC. It codes for CASNSPGQLNYGYTF.

The chain recombines TRBV7-2 with TRBJ2-2; 10 nucleotides match TRBD2. Germline CDR1 reads SGHTA; CDR2 reads FQGNSA. After removal of 5 bases from V and 1 base from J, the junction contained 4 bases not matched to a gene. The CDR3 runs to 16 residues. CDR3 DNA: TGTGCCAGCAGCAAGATAGCGGGGGGGAACACCGGGGAGCTGTTTTTT. Amino acid sequence: CASSKIAGGNTGELFF.

This clone has a single count. The genes are TRBV5-1 and TRBJ1-1; D gene unclear. The CDR3 spans 14 residues. V lost 1 base to trimming and J lost 4 bases, with 11 bases between them. Germline-derived CDR1 and CDR2 are SGHRS and YFSETQ. The CDR3 loop reads CASSLRVRGTEAFF. The CDR3 DNA reads TGCGCCAGCAGCTTGAGGGTCCGGGGCACTGAAGCTTTCTTT.

The chain recombines TRBV4-3 with TRBJ2-2, with 8 bases identical to TRBD1. After removal of 4 bases from V and 7 bases from J, the junction contained 5 bases not matched to a gene. Germline values: CDR1 LGHNA, CDR2 YSLEER. The CDR3 is 14 residues long. CDR3 sequence: CASSPSGGHGELFF. CDR3 bases: TGCGCCAGCAGCCCGTCAGGGGGCCACGGGGAGCTGTTTTTT.

The chain joins TRBV27 to TRBJ2-2, with D perhaps matching TRBD1 (6 bases). Per the germline V gene, CDR1 is MNHEY and CDR2 is SMNVEV (reference sequence). Trimming removed 3 bases from V and 1 base from J, with 9 bases in between. This CDR3 is 15 amino acids long. The DNA of the CDR3 is TGTGCCAGCAGTTTTACAGGGATGAACACCGGGGAGCTGTTTTTT. Protein sequence: CASSFTGMNTGELFF.

The chain employs TRBV7-8 and TRBJ2-7; 9 bases are a match to TRBD1. CDR1 SGHVS and CDR2 FQNEAQ come from the germline V gene. V lost 0 bases to trimming and J lost 3 bases; unmatched junction nucleotides: 12. The CDR3 length is 18 residues. The DNA for the CDR3 is TGTGCCAGCAGCTTAGCTTTCTCCGGGACAGGGTTCTTCTACGAGCAGTACTTC. It specifies CASSLAFSGTGFFYEQYF.